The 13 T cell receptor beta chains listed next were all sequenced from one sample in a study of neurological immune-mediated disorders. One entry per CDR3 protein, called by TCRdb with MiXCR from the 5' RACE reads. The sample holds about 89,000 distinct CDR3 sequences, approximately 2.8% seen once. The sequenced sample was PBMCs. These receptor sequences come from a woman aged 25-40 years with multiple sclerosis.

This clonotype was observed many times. The CDR3 protein is CSATPTTAERYEQYF. The CDR3 DNA is TGCAGTGCTACCCCGACTACCGCGGAGCGGTACGAGCAGTACTTC. The chain couples TRBV20-1 to TRBJ2-7; possible D gene TRBD2, 5 bases. Germline assignment: CDR1 DFQATT and CDR2 SNEGSKA (reference sequence). This CDR3 comprises 15 residues. Trimming shortened V by 4 bases and J by 4 bases, and 20 bases separated the two germline ends.

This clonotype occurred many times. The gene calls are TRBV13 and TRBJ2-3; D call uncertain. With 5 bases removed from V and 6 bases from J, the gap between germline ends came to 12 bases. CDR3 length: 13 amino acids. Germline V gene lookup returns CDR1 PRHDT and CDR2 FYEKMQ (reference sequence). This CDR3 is CASSLQTGDTQYF. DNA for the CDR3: TGTGCCAGCAGCCTACAGACCGGCGATACGCAGTATTTT.

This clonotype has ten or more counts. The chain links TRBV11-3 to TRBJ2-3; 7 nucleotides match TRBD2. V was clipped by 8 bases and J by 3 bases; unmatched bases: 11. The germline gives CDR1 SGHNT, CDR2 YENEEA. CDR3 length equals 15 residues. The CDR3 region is CASGAWSGKTDTQYF. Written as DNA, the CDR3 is TGTGCCAGCGGGGCGTGGAGCGGGAAAACAGATACGCAGTATTTT.

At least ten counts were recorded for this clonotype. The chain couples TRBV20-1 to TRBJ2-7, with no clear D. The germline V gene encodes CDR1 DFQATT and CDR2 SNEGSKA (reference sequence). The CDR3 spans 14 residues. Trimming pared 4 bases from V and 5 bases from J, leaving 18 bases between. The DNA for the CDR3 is TGCAGTGCTACCGAGAGACGTGGTGGAAACGAGCAGTACTTC. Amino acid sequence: CSATERRGGNEQYF.

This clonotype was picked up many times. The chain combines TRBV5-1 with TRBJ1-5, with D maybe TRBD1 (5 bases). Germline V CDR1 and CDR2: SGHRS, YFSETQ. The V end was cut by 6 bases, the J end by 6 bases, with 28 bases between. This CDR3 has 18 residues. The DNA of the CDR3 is TGCGCCAGCAAAGGGGCAACCAAGAGGACCCCGTCGTGTCAGCCCCAGCATTTT. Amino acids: CASKGATKRTPSCQPQHF.

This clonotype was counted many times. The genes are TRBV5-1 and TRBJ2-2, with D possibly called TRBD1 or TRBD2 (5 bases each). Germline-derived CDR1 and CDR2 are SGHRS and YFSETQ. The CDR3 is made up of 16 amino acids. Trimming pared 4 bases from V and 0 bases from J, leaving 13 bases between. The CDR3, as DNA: TGCGCCAGCAGCCTACCGGGGCAAGCGAACACCGGGGAGCTGTTTTTT. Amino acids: CASSLPGQANTGELFF.

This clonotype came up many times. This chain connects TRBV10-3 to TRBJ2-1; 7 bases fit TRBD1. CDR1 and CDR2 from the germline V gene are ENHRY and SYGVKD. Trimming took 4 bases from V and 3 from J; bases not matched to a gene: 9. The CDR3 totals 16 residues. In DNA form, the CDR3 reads TGTGCCATCAGTGGACGACAGGGAATTAGCTACAATGAGCAGTTCTTC. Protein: CAISGRQGISYNEQFF.

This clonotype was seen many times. The CDR3 reads CASSVARTGDNTGELFF. DNA for the CDR3: TGTGCCAGCAGCGTAGCTAGAACAGGGGATAACACCGGGGAGCTGTTTTTT. The J gene is TRBJ2-2, the V gene TRBV9, with 7 positions matching TRBD1. The CDR3 has 17 residues. The trim removed 0 bases at V and 2 bases at J, leaving 7 bases unmatched. The germline gives CDR1 SGDLS, CDR2 YYNGEE.

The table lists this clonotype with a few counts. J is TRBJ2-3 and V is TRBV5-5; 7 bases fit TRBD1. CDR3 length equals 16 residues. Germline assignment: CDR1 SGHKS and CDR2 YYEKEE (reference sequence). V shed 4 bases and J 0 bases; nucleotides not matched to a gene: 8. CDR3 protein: CASSGATGLSTDTQYF. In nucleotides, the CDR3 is TGTGCCAGCAGCGGGGCGACAGGGCTTAGCACAGATACGCAGTATTTT.

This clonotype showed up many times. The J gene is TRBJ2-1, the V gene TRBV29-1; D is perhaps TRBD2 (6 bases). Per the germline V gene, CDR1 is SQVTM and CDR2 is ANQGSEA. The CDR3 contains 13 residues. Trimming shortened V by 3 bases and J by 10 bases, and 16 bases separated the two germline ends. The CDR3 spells CSVDGSYYGEQFF. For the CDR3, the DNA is TGCAGCGTTGACGGGAGCTACTACGGGGAGCAGTTCTTC.

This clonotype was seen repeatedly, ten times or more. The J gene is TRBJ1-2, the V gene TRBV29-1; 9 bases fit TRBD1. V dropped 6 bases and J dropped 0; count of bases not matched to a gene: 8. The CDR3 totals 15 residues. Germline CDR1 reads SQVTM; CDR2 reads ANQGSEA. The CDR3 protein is CSVVQGAGANYGYTF. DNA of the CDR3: TGCAGCGTCGTACAGGGGGCTGGAGCTAACTATGGCTACACCTTC.

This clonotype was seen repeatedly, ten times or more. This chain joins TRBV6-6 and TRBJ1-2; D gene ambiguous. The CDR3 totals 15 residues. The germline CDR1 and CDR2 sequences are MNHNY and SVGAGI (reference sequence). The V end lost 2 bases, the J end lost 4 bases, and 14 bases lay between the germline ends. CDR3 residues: CASSYSSAGSYGYTF. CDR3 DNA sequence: TGTGCCAGCAGTTACAGTTCGGCGGGCAGCTATGGCTACACCTTC.

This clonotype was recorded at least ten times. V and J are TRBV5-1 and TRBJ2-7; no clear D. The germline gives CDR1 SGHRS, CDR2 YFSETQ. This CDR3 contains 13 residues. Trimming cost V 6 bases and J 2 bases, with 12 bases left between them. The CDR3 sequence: CASKYDIPYEQYF. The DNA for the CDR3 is TGCGCCAGCAAGTACGACATCCCCTACGAGCAGTACTTC.